The sequence of this TCR beta chain was determined in a study of T cell repertoires in cytomegalovirus infection (dated by TCRdb to between 2017 and 2020). About the full investigation: Peptide stimulations targeted recently identified HLA-C-restricted CMV epitopes, whose presentation resists viral immunomodulation, together with well-studied HLA-B-restricted epitopes. Because public TCR beta signatures pointed to carriage of CMV infection together with the matching HLA type, the HLA type of each donor mattered for the analysis. The full study reports these points: In both this cohort and an independent roughly 330-donor cohort, the cumulative frequency of public TCR beta family members distinguished carriers of CMV infection plus the relevant HLA type. The ex vivo response was dominated by HLA-C-restricted CMV-specific TCR beta clonotypes, and the single most frequent clonotype in two of eight donors was supplied by these HLA-C-restricted clonotypes.

Notes on this clonotype: The specificity of this receptor is unknown. Qualities for individual bases were not recorded, and no much larger clone is one base off.

The sequencer was an Illumina HiSeq 1500. Clones were called with MiXCR by TCRdb after fastp trimmed the public reads at Q25, and only in-frame beta chains were retained. Rows merge per CDR3 protein into single entries with the most common DNA and genes. The sample includes roughly 350,000 distinct CDR3 sequences, with about 32% observed a single time. The ten largest clones take up roughly 13% of the sample. The CDR3 covers 13 residues, taking in both the cysteine and the phenylalanine. CDR3 DNA only is kept here, 39 bases in frame from base 1. V is clipped by 6 bases and J by 4 bases, and the sequence between their germline boundaries is 12 bases long. The germline V gene (reference sequence) sets CDR1 to SEHNR and CDR2 to FQNEAQ. The sample's treatment or condition label, decoded: in vitro stimulation with specific CMV peptide epitopes to enrich CMV-specific T cells.

The source of this sequence is a human donor in good health (CMV status not recorded). Some clones in this sample may be carry-over from other donors' samples. This sample comprised cultured PBMCs, obtained from culture after CMV antigen stimulation. The V and J genes are TRBV7-9 and TRBJ1-1, and the D gene may be TRBD1, 6 bases matching. This receptor has the CDR3 CASRNREGTEAFF. At the DNA level, the sequence is TGTGCCAGCAGGAACAGGGAAGGCACTGAAGCTTTCTTT.